The rows below give T cell receptor beta chains drawn from one sample of a study of regulatory T cells in long-lasting Graves disease. MiXCR, applied by TCRdb to the multiplex PCR reads, yields one record per CDR3 protein. The profile shows about 340,000 distinct CDR3 sequences, roughly 21% of them singletons. Source: peripheral blood mononuclear cells (PBMCs), taken when the disease was refractory, from a patient treated with antithyroid drugs. Receptor source: a female donor with Graves disease. Each CDR3 is given with its conserved first and last residue. D genes are given only for firm matches. Clone sizes are given selectively: once, few, many, or a class where the clone is expanded.

>TRBJ1-1|few|NA|TRBV29-1|11
CMGGRNTEAFF
TGCATGGGCGGACGGAACACTGAAGCTTTCTTT
>TRBJ2-3|many|NA|TRBV11-2|15
CASSLAGQSTDTQYF
TGTGCCAGCAGCTTAGCCGGACAGTCCACAGATACGCAGTATTTT
>TRBJ1-4|many|TRBD1|TRBV7-2|14
CASSKQGASEKLFF
TGTGCCAGCAGTAAACAGGGGGCAAGTGAAAAACTGTTTTTT
>TRBJ2-2|NA|TRBD2|TRBV4-1|17
CASTQGASGSNTGELFF
TGCGCCAGCACCCAGGGGGCTAGCGGGAGTAACACCGGGGAGCTGTTTTTT
>TRBJ2-7|NA|TRBD1|TRBV3-1|14
CASSRGTGGHEQYF
TGTGCCAGCAGCCGGGGGACAGGGGGTCACGAGCAGTACTTC
>TRBJ1-6|many|NA|TRBV6-5|15
CASSYGQGRSSPLHF
TGTGCCAGCAGTTACGGGCAGGGGAGGAGTTCACCCCTCCACTTT
>TRBJ1-3|NA|NA|TRBV18|15
CASSPRGSTGNTIYF
TGTGCCAGCTCCCCCAGAGGATCTACTGGAAACACCATATATTTT
>TRBJ2-5|many|TRBD2|TRBV6-6|17
CASSYSMVAGDQETQYF
TGTGCCAGCAGTTACTCGATGGTAGCGGGGGACCAAGAGACCCAGTACTTC
>TRBJ1-2|once|NA|TRBV6-5|17
CASSYSRWTVANYGYTF
TGTGCCAGCAGTTACTCGAGGTGGACCGTCGCTAACTATGGCTACACCTTC
>TRBJ2-5|few|NA|TRBV5-8|13
CASSLGTGGDQYF
TGTGCCAGCAGCTTGGGTACTGGGGGTGACCAGTACTTC
>TRBJ2-5|many|NA|TRBV24-1|14
CATSDRQVQETQYF
TGTGCCACCAGTGATAGACAGGTCCAAGAGACCCAGTACTTC
>TRBJ2-7|NA|NA|TRBV6-1|13
CASSPGTRYEQYF
TGTGCCAGCAGCCCAGGTACTCGCTACGAGCAGTACTTC
>TRBJ1-1|many|NA|TRBV30|14
CASLNARGYTEAFF
TGTGCCTCTTTGAACGCAAGAGGATACACTGAAGCTTTCTTT
>TRBJ2-5|many|NA|TRBV30|13
CAWSTPYQETQYF
TGTGCCTGGAGTACCCCCTACCAAGAGACCCAGTACTTC
>TRBJ1-2|few|NA|TRBV7-8|16
CASSPRTLSANYGYTF
TGTGCCAGCAGCCCTCGGACCCTTTCAGCTAACTATGGCTACACCTTC
>TRBJ1-5|many|TRBD1|TRBV5-6|17
CASSFAGTAFSNQPQHF
TGTGCCAGCAGCTTTGCCGGGACAGCCTTTAGCAATCAGCCCCAGCATTTT
>TRBJ1-2|many|TRBD1|TRBV6-1|13
CASRPGQGRGYTF
TGTGCCAGCAGGCCCGGACAGGGTCGTGGCTACACCTTC
>TRBJ2-7|many|TRBD2|TRBV7-3|15
CASSIAGGSSYEQYF
TGTGCCAGCAGCATCGCGGGGGGGAGCTCCTACGAGCAGTACTTC
>TRBJ2-5|many|NA|TRBV20-1|14
CSATRDINQETQYF
TGCAGTGCTACCAGGGACATCAACCAGGAGACCCAGTACTTC
>TRBJ2-7|NA|TRBD2|TRBV7-9|16
CASSPPGLATPYEQYF
TGTGCCAGCAGCCCTCCGGGACTAGCGACGCCCTACGAGCAGTACTTC
>TRBJ2-5|few|TRBD2|TRBV7-3|16
CASSRGCGGAWETQYF
TGTGCCAGCAGCCGAGGTTGCGGGGGGGCTTGGGAGACCCAGTACTTC
>TRBJ1-3|NA|TRBD1|TRBV5-8|15
CASSLNRGSGNTIYF
TGTGCCAGCAGCTTGAACAGGGGCTCTGGAAACACCATATATTTT